This TCR beta chain was identified during a study of shared clonotypes between healthy human individuals (dated by TCRdb to 2020 to 2021). Regarding the study in general: The cohort included a few men and a couple of women between 18 and 49 years of age. Each donor's leukapheresis produced roughly between about 0.9 and 9.5 billion PBMCs. Per donor, three plates each were used for CD4 naive and CD4 memory, two for CD8 naive, and one for CD8 memory. To estimate repertoire size and how much clonotypes are shared between individuals, the study performed deep sequencing of blood TCR repertoires from five healthy adults. To increase sequencing depth and limit assay-specific biases, TCR repertoire library preparation and sequencing were carried out by different laboratories using diverse techniques. What the work shows at the level of the full study, not this receptor alone: Naive subsets generally had larger estimated clonotype richness than memory subsets. Because the study included only a small number of donors, the genetic and exposure-history diversity represented was limited. Roughly 5% of naive CD4, more than 3% of naive CD8, 2.3% of memory CD4, and approximately 0.39% of memory CD8 clonotypes were shared across several donors. Incomplete sequencing was indicated by rarefaction of sorted-subset datasets, despite the large sequencing depth. Sampling was restricted to blood, and TCR repertoires in tissue are likely to differ from TCR repertoires in blood. Clonotypes shared by all four sorted-subset donors showed higher generation probabilities than non-shared clonotypes. Based on pairwise subsampling, the degree of clonotype sharing among donors was expected to be affected by sequencing depth.

CD8 naive samples consisted of CD45RO-negative cells that were positively selected for CCR7, yielding a CD45RA+CCR7+ population without TemRA cells. Healthy HIV-negative adults with no recently reported acute infections or vaccinations were included as donors. All donors were Caucasian adults living in Nashville, Tennessee, USA. After blood collection by leukapheresis, PBMCs were isolated using Ficoll-Histopaque density gradient centrifugation and then cryopreserved in the vapor phase of liquid nitrogen. Analytical flow cytometry was used to check the purity and quantity of each magnetically sorted T cell population. Genomic DNA was isolated from every sorted fraction and measured by UV absorbance on a Nanodrop 2000c. Counted from cysteine to phenylalanine, this CDR3 has 13 amino acids. The kept DNA is CDR3 alone, 39 bases in frame from the first base. V loses 6 bases, J loses 3 bases, and the germline ends lie 12 bases apart. CDR1 and CDR2 are read off the germline V gene as MNHEY and SVGAGI.

About this clone: Its antigen is unknown. Qualities for individual bases were not recorded, and no much larger clone is one base off.

Using the deep immunoSEQ assay, multiplex PCR amplified TCR CDR3 regions from genomic DNA. Extracted genomic DNA from each cell subset was distributed evenly across all wells of several immunoSEQ 96-well plates, and each plate was treated as a replicate. For sorted subsets, each replicate PCR was loaded with 200 ng genomic DNA, equivalent to some 27,000 T cell genomes. Purified libraries were measured with a Qubit 3.0 fluorometer, size-checked on a Bioanalyzer 2100, and measured again with the KAPA Library Quantification kit. Every immunoSEQ 96-well plate was sequenced on a dedicated single-read 150-cycle Illumina NextSeq 550 flow cell. Per the original workflow: Because the immunoSEQ output included only junctional sequences and no quality scores, the filtering could not be the same as the filtering used for full-length reads. To assign V/J genes and CDR3, sequences were annotated against IMGT germline references using PyIR, a Python wrapper for IgBLAST v1.9. Reads were filtered out if the reads had weak V/J assignments (E-value above 1e-6), no CDR3, stop codons, out-of-frame junctions, or ambiguous translated residues. V3J clonotypes were defined by identical inferred V gene, J gene, and CDR3 amino acid sequence. To compute the percentage overlap between repertoires, the number of shared unique clonotypes was divided by the size of the smaller repertoire. Three approaches were used to assess repertoire richness: RTK rarefaction, the Chao1 estimator, and Recon v2.1 estimates of unobserved clonotypes. For all TCRbeta clonotypes obtained by the gDNA method from four donors, generation probabilities were computed with OLGA. In its TCRdb copy, this immuneACCESS table keeps in-frame sequences only and misses some clones. Where compared with another copy, unresolved V genes explain less than half of these, and the others have no known cause. V and J calls plus clone size are reproduced from that table; the DNA served to infer D and trimming. This sample holds about 820,000 clones; 90% to 95% were observed only once. The top ten clones comprise more than 20% of the sample.

Rearrangement joined TRBV6-5 to TRBJ2-7, with no confident D gene call. This TCR was sampled from a man aged 30 to 39 in good health. Sequenced material: naive CD8+ T cells sorted from blood. The cell subset or site label, as the study defines it: CD45RA+CCR7+. For the CDR3, the sequence is CASSPLGVYEQYF. In nucleotide form, the sequence is TGTGCCAGCAGCCCCCTTGGGGTCTACGAGCAGTACTTC.